This TCR beta chain came from a study of T cell repertoires in cytomegalovirus infection. Study summary: Used in the study were CMV epitopes, some recently identified and HLA-C-restricted, others well-studied and HLA-B-restricted. Public TCR beta signatures indicated both CMV infection and matching HLA type. Study-level results: The ex vivo response was dominated by HLA-C-restricted CMV-specific TCR beta clonotypes.

One entry per CDR3 protein, called by TCRdb with MiXCR from the reads. The sample has around 85,000 distinct CDR3 sequences; about half are singletons. On this clonotype itself: The antigen is undetermined.

The sequence was collected from a human donor in good health (CMV status not recorded). Some clones in this sample may be carry-over from other donors' samples. Specimen: CD8+ T cells from cultured PBMCs, collected from culture after CMV antigen stimulation.

CDR3 bases: TGCAGTGCTCCTGCCGGCGTGGGGGTTTGGACTGAAGCTTTCTTT. Its translation: CSAPAGVGVWTEAFF. The V and J genes are TRBV20-1 and TRBJ1-1, with a weak D call TRBD1 (5 bases). Germline-derived CDR1 and CDR2 are DFQATT and SNEGSKA (reference sequence). The CDR3 extends over 15 amino acids. Trimming left V 5 bases short and J 5 bases short, with 21 bases between.